This is a list of T cell receptor beta chains from one sample in a study of blood T cell repertoires in COVID-19. The method was immunoSEQ multiplex PCR; TCRdb's version includes in-frame clones alone and lacks a portion of them. The sample records about 200,000 clones, 85% to 90% being singletons. Sequences were obtained from peripheral blood. These receptor sequences come from a woman aged 45-65 years with acute or convalescent COVID-19. CDR3s include the opening cysteine and the closing phenylalanine or tryptophan. Fields, in order: CDR3 length, J gene, V gene, D gene, clone size, CDR3 protein, CDR3 DNA. D genes are given only for firm matches. Size values are once, few and many counts, or a class for expanded clones, and some rows have none.

len: 14; j_gene: TRBJ2-1; v_gene: TRBV27; d_gene: TRBD2; abundance: NA; CDR3aa: CASSFRRGDNEQFF; CDR3nt: TGTGCCAGCAGTTTTCGGCGGGGGGACAATGAGCAGTTCTTC
len: 13; j_gene: TRBJ1-1; v_gene: TRBV2; d_gene: NA; abundance: few; CDR3aa: CASSGEGRTEAFF; CDR3nt: TGTGCCAGCAGTGGTGAGGGCAGGACTGAAGCTTTCTTT
len: 17; j_gene: TRBJ1-2; v_gene: TRBV29-1; d_gene: TRBD1; abundance: NA; CDR3aa: CSVVIMRDRGSNYGYTF; CDR3nt: TGCAGCGTTGTCATCATGAGGGACAGGGGTTCTAACTATGGCTACACCTTC
len: 15; j_gene: TRBJ2-2; v_gene: TRBV6-6; d_gene: TRBD2; abundance: NA; CDR3aa: CASSPTSGSTGELFF; CDR3nt: TGTGCCAGCAGCCCGACTAGCGGGAGCACCGGGGAGCTGTTTTTT
len: 14; j_gene: TRBJ1-5; v_gene: TRBV19; d_gene: NA; abundance: NA; CDR3aa: CASSPGISNQPQHF; CDR3nt: TGTGCCAGTAGTCCGGGGATTAGCAATCAGCCCCAGCATTTT
len: 15; j_gene: TRBJ2-2; v_gene: TRBV10-2; d_gene: NA; abundance: NA; CDR3aa: CASGDPGSNTGELFF; CDR3nt: TGCGCCAGCGGCGATCCGGGTTCCAACACCGGGGAGCTGTTTTTT
len: 14; j_gene: TRBJ2-7; v_gene: TRBV10-3; d_gene: NA; abundance: NA; CDR3aa: CAISVSSERAEQYF; CDR3nt: TGTGCCATCAGTGTATCTTCGGAGAGGGCCGAGCAGTACTTC
len: 16; j_gene: TRBJ1-1; v_gene: TRBV6-2/TRBV6-3; d_gene: NA; abundance: few; CDR3aa: CASSYPSGSVNTEAFF; CDR3nt: TGTGCCAGCAGTTACCCCAGTGGCAGCGTGAACACTGAAGCTTTCTTT
len: 16; j_gene: TRBJ2-5; v_gene: TRBV3-1/TRBV3-2; d_gene: TRBD2; abundance: once; CDR3aa: CASSQDLAGFQETQYF; CDR3nt: TGTGCCAGCAGCCAAGACCTAGCGGGGTTCCAAGAGACCCAGTACTTC
len: 15; j_gene: TRBJ2-3; v_gene: TRBV2; d_gene: TRBD2; abundance: NA; CDR3aa: CASSVAGGPADTQYF; CDR3nt: TGTGCCAGCAGTGTAGCGGGAGGGCCGGCAGATACGCAGTATTTT
len: 21; j_gene: TRBJ2-7; v_gene: TRBV23-1; d_gene: TRBD1; abundance: NA; CDR3aa: CASSQYGKICDRGHRSYEQYF; CDR3nt: TGCGCCAGCAGTCAATATGGAAAAATTTGCGACAGGGGGCACCGTTCCTACGAGCAGTACTTC
len: 15; j_gene: TRBJ2-3; v_gene: TRBV11-3; d_gene: TRBD2; abundance: NA; CDR3aa: CASSLHSGGQDTQYF; CDR3nt: TGTGCCAGCAGCTTACATAGCGGGGGTCAAGATACGCAGTATTTT
len: 14; j_gene: TRBJ1-1; v_gene: TRBV11-3; d_gene: NA; abundance: NA; CDR3aa: CASSLDPGNTEAFF; CDR3nt: TGTGCCAGCAGCTTAGATCCGGGGAACACTGAAGCTTTCTTT
len: 16; j_gene: TRBJ2-5; v_gene: TRBV5-1; d_gene: TRBD2; abundance: NA; CDR3aa: CASSLTTSGGEETQYF; CDR3nt: TGCGCCAGCAGCTTGACTACTAGCGGGGGAGAAGAGACCCAGTACTTC
len: 14; j_gene: TRBJ2-1; v_gene: TRBV6-5; d_gene: TRBD2; abundance: NA; CDR3aa: CASTRTSGRTAQFF; CDR3nt: TGTGCCAGCACCCGGACTAGCGGACGGACGGCGCAGTTCTTC
len: 13; j_gene: TRBJ1-4; v_gene: TRBV19; d_gene: NA; abundance: NA; CDR3aa: CASKTGWTGELFF; CDR3nt: TGTGCCAGTAAGACGGGGTGGACCGGGGAACTGTTTTTT
len: 13; j_gene: TRBJ1-2; v_gene: TRBV19; d_gene: NA; abundance: NA; CDR3aa: CASSGGATNGYTF; CDR3nt: TGTGCCAGTAGTGGAGGGGCAACGAATGGCTACACCTTC
len: 13; j_gene: TRBJ1-4; v_gene: TRBV25-1; d_gene: TRBD1; abundance: NA; CDR3aa: CASATGRNEKLFF; CDR3nt: TGTGCCAGCGCGACAGGGAGAAATGAAAAACTGTTTTTT
len: 15; j_gene: TRBJ2-1; v_gene: TRBV6-5; d_gene: TRBD2; abundance: NA; CDR3aa: CASSPTSANYNEQFF; CDR3nt: TGTGCCAGCAGTCCCACTAGCGCGAACTACAATGAGCAGTTCTTC
len: 17; j_gene: TRBJ2-5; v_gene: TRBV4-3; d_gene: TRBD2; abundance: NA; CDR3aa: CASSQEVAGGPQETQYF; CDR3nt: TGCGCCAGCAGCCAAGAGGTAGCGGGAGGACCCCAAGAGACCCAGTACTTC
len: 16; j_gene: TRBJ1-3; v_gene: TRBV11-2; d_gene: TRBD1; abundance: NA; CDR3aa: CASSTGTGSSGNTIYF; CDR3nt: TGTGCCAGCAGTACCGGGACAGGAAGCTCTGGAAACACCATATATTTT
len: 14; j_gene: TRBJ2-3; v_gene: TRBV3-1/TRBV3-2; d_gene: TRBD2; abundance: NA; CDR3aa: CASSPGLGTDTQYF; CDR3nt: TGTGCCAGCAGCCCGGGACTAGGAACAGATACGCAGTATTTT
len: 14; j_gene: TRBJ2-3; v_gene: TRBV5-1; d_gene: NA; abundance: NA; CDR3aa: CASSHSAGTDTQYF; CDR3nt: TGCGCCAGCAGCCACTCCGCGGGCACAGATACGCAGTATTTT
len: 11; j_gene: TRBJ2-7; v_gene: TRBV19; d_gene: NA; abundance: NA; CDR3aa: CASGDRYEQYF; CDR3nt: TGTGCCAGTGGTGACAGATACGAGCAGTACTTC
len: 13; j_gene: TRBJ1-1; v_gene: TRBV18; d_gene: NA; abundance: few; CDR3aa: CASSPGPNTEAFF; CDR3nt: TGTGCCAGCTCACCGGGGCCAAACACTGAAGCTTTCTTT
len: 14; j_gene: TRBJ2-5; v_gene: TRBV5-1; d_gene: TRBD1; abundance: NA; CDR3aa: CASSLRGGGETQYF; CDR3nt: TGCGCCAGCAGCTTGCGAGGGGGCGGGGAGACCCAGTACTTC
len: 13; j_gene: TRBJ1-2; v_gene: TRBV30; d_gene: TRBD1; abundance: NA; CDR3aa: CAWARGQDYGYTF; CDR3nt: TGTGCCTGGGCCCGGGGACAGGACTATGGCTACACCTTC
len: 14; j_gene: TRBJ2-2; v_gene: TRBV5-8; d_gene: NA; abundance: NA; CDR3aa: CASITRLNTGELFF; CDR3nt: TGTGCCAGCATCACAAGATTAAACACCGGGGAGCTGTTTTTT
len: 15; j_gene: TRBJ1-1; v_gene: TRBV7-9; d_gene: TRBD1; abundance: NA; CDR3aa: CASSLEGQVNTEAFF; CDR3nt: TGTGCCAGCAGCTTAGAGGGACAGGTTAACACTGAAGCTTTCTTT
len: 15; j_gene: TRBJ1-2; v_gene: TRBV15; d_gene: NA; abundance: NA; CDR3aa: CATSREGVGGYGYTF; CDR3nt: TGTGCCACCAGCAGGGAAGGCGTCGGGGGTTATGGCTACACCTTC
len: 15; j_gene: TRBJ1-2; v_gene: TRBV13; d_gene: TRBD1; abundance: NA; CDR3aa: CASSAPARGVYGYTF; CDR3nt: TGTGCCAGCAGCGCCCCGGCCAGGGGGGTCTATGGCTACACCTTC
len: 16; j_gene: TRBJ2-3; v_gene: TRBV7-2; d_gene: TRBD2; abundance: NA; CDR3aa: CASSLRASGSTDTQYF; CDR3nt: TGTGCCAGCAGCTTGAGGGCTAGCGGGAGCACAGATACGCAGTATTTT
len: 14; j_gene: TRBJ1-4; v_gene: TRBV7-6; d_gene: TRBD1; abundance: NA; CDR3aa: CASSPTGGGEKLFF; CDR3nt: TGTGCCAGCAGCCCGACAGGGGGGGGTGAAAAACTGTTTTTT
len: 11; j_gene: TRBJ2-3; v_gene: TRBV11-2; d_gene: NA; abundance: NA; CDR3aa: CASSPGGTQYF; CDR3nt: TGTGCCAGCAGCCCCGGCGGTACGCAGTATTTT
len: 13; j_gene: TRBJ1-1; v_gene: TRBV7-9; d_gene: NA; abundance: NA; CDR3aa: CASSLSGRGEAFF; CDR3nt: TGTGCCAGCAGCTTAAGCGGCAGAGGAGAAGCTTTCTTT